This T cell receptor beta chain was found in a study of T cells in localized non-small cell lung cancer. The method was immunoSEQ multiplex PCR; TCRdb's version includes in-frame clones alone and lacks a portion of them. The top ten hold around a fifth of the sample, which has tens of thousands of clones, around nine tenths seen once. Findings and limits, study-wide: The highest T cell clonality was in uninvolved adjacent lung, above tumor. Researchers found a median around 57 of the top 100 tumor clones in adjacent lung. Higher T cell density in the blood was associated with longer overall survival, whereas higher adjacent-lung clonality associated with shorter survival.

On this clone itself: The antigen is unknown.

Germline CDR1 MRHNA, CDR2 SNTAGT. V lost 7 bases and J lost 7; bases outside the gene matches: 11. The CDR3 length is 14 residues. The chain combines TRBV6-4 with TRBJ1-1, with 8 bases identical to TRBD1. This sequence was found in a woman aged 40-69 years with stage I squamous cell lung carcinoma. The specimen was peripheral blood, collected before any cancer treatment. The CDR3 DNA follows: TGTGCCAGCACTCAAGAGACAGGGGTTGGTGAAGCTTTCTTT. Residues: CASTQETGVGEAFF.